The TCR beta chain under discussion was sequenced for a study of T-cell memory formation after mild COVID-19. Constant-segment-primed 5'RACE gave TCR alpha and TCR beta cDNA libraries with sample barcodes and UMIs. Using its own MiXCR run on the 5' RACE reads, TCRdb lists one record per CDR3 protein. The table lists 200,000 or so distinct CDR3 sequences, 15% to 20% of them singletons. Trimming removed 8 bases from V and 4 bases from J, with 19 bases in between. The CDR3 is 15 amino acids. This clonotype was seen a handful of times. This TCR was sampled from an adult woman who had mild COVID-19 (a few samples of this study predate the infection). Cell type and time point are not known. The rearrangement joins TRBV12-3 or TRBV12-4 to TRBJ2-3, with a weak D call TRBD2 (5 bases). The sequenced sample was PBMCs or a T cell subset sorted from them (not recorded which). The CDR3, as DNA: TGTGCCAGCGGACTCTTGAGAGGCTTTCCAGATACGCAGTATTTT. Its translation: CASGLLRGFPDTQYF.